This T cell receptor beta chain derives from a study of post-analysis software for immune sequencing data. Study information: Relapsing-remitting, secondary progressive and progressive-relapsing multiple sclerosis courses were included.

A single count supports this clonotype. Its antigen is not known. Study-wide points: Samples sharing a preparation batch grouped tightly together when assessed by F measure. Significantly lower normalized Chao1 diversity was seen in multiple sclerosis patients than in controls. Patients showed TRBV5-6, TRBV5-1 and TRBV20-1 among 4 or 5 TRBV segments more frequent than in controls.

Unique molecular identifiers were carried by the TCR beta cDNA libraries. TCRdb used MiXCR to reprocess the PCR reads, holding one entry per CDR3 protein. Found here are approximately 630,000 distinct CDR3 sequences, over 45% of them singletons; the top ten hold over 9%. V lost 4 bases and J 8 bases, leaving 10 bases between the germline ends. The CDR3 runs 12 residues. The germline V gene has CDR1 SGDLS and CDR2 YYNGEE. Sequenced: blood. The chain links TRBV9 to TRBJ2-1; perhaps TRBD2 as D (6 bases). The receptor was isolated from a girl aged 2-9 years with multiple sclerosis. Here the CDR3 reads CASSTWGDEQFF. DNA for the CDR3: TGTGCCAGCAGCACATGGGGGGATGAGCAGTTCTTC.